This T cell receptor (beta chain) is drawn from a study of cytomegalovirus exposure and HLA in healthy donors. Of note for this clone: Antigen unknown.

Method: immunoSEQ multiplex PCR; TCRdb's copy keeps in-frame clones and lacks some. The data show roughly 350,000 clones, about nine tenths seen once. Findings and limits, study-wide: In vitro work confirmed that a few CMV-associated chains recognize CMV antigens. Cytomegalovirus association was listed for about 160 TCR beta chains.

The sequencing sample was made of PBMCs. The sequence came from a woman between 18 and 30 years old in good health and CMV-seronegative.

This CDR3 is CATSRDTGLNGELFF. CDR3 DNA: TGTGCCACCAGCAGAGATACGGGACTCAACGGGGAGCTGTTTTTT. This chain links TRBV15 with TRBJ2-2, with D possibly matching TRBD2 (6 bases). Germline V gives CDR1 LNHNV, CDR2 YYDKDF (reference sequence). The CDR3 runs 15 residues. Deletions cut 0 bases from V and 7 bases from J, with 12 bases between.